The clone carrying this T cell receptor (beta chain) was detected only once. The sample is drawn from a study of blood T cell repertoires in COVID-19. As for the study in general: Material from acute and convalescent COVID-19 was sourced from the United States, Italy and Spain. The analysed material was cDNA or gDNA that came from T cells, B-cell-depleted T cells, or PBMCs.

Only in-frame clones appear in the TCRdb table, and some are missing; sequencing was by immunoSEQ multiplex PCR. Among approximately 100,000 clones listed, over 70% were seen once. Germline-derived CDR1 and CDR2 are ENHRY and SYGVKD. CDR3 length equals 15 residues. V was trimmed by 0 bases and J by 2 bases, leaving 11 bases between them. Sample: peripheral blood. The chain recombines TRBV10-3 with TRBJ2-7; no clear D. The sequence derives from a man in his sixties with acute or convalescent COVID-19. The CDR3 DNA sequence: TGTGCCATCAGTGAGTCTGAGCGCACCGCCTACGAGCAGTACTTC. This sequence encodes CAISESERTAYEQYF.